Each of the 8 T cell receptor beta chains below was sequenced from the same sample in a study of T-cell reconstitution after alpha-beta-depleted transplantation in children. A TCRbeta library incorporating unique molecular identifiers was prepared. TCRdb itself ran the PCR reads through MiXCR, one entry per CDR3 protein. Of roughly 200,000 distinct CDR3 sequences in the sample, approximately 10% were seen once. Specimen: PBMCs, collected before TCRalphabeta/CD19-depleted stem cell transplant. All receptors come from a child younger than two with acute myeloid leukemia, due to receive a stem cell transplant.

This clonotype has at least ten counts. V gene TRBV20-1 combines with J gene TRBJ1-2, with D possibly TRBD1 on 6 matching bases. Germline lookup yields CDR1 DFQATT and CDR2 SNEGSKA (reference sequence). The CDR3 has 12 amino acids. The V end was cut by 5 bases, the J end by 4 bases, with 11 bases between. CDR3 region: CSALTGSYGYTF. For the CDR3, the DNA is TGCAGTGCTTTAACAGGGAGCTATGGCTACACCTTC.

This clonotype was counted at least ten times. The chain is built from TRBV6-5 and TRBJ2-7; TRBD1 might be the D (5 bases). The germline V gene encodes CDR1 MNHEY and CDR2 SVGAGI. Trimming shortened V by 10 bases and J by 3 bases, and 16 bases separated the two germline ends. The CDR3 is 13 amino acids. In DNA, the CDR3 is TGTGCCATCCTCCCGGACGGACACTACGAGCAGTACTTC. Translating gives CAILPDGHYEQYF.

This clonotype was seen repeatedly, ten times or more. The V gene is TRBV7-2, the J gene TRBJ2-4; 7 bases fit TRBD1. V dropped 3 bases and J dropped 0; count of bases not matched to a gene: 2. The CDR3 length is 15 residues. Germline lookup yields CDR1 SGHTA and CDR2 FQGNSA. CDR3 residues: CASSFGQAAKNIQYF. The CDR3 region has the DNA TGTGCCAGCAGCTTCGGACAGGCAGCCAAAAACATTCAGTACTTC.

This clonotype was picked up many times. The J gene is TRBJ2-5, the V gene TRBV5-1; no clear D gene. This CDR3 has 13 residues. Germline values: CDR1 SGHRS, CDR2 YFSETQ. The germline V and J ends were trimmed by 2 bases and 4 bases, with 9 bases remaining between them. CDR3 amino acids: CASSFTQRETQYF. The CDR3 coding sequence is TGCGCCAGCAGCTTTACCCAGAGAGAGACCCAGTACTTC.

This clonotype was detected ten times or more. The rearrangement joins TRBV5-1 to TRBJ2-1, with D possibly being TRBD1 (6 bases). The CDR3 contains 11 residues. Germline loops: CDR1 SGHRS, CDR2 YFSETQ. V shed 3 bases and J shed 15 bases, with 13 bases lying between them. The CDR3 nucleotides read TGCGCCAGCAGCTCCGGGACAATTACGTTCTTC. Amino acid sequence: CASSSGTITFF.

This clonotype was observed at least ten times. This chain joins TRBV7-2 and TRBJ2-7; TRBD1 agrees at 7 bases. With 6 bases clipped from V and 3 bases from J, the junction kept 8 bases outside the gene matches. The CDR3 length is 14 residues. Germline CDR1 reads SGHTA; CDR2 reads FQGNSA. CDR3 residues: CASRSSRGYYEQYF. The CDR3 region has the DNA TGTGCCAGCAGATCCAGCAGGGGGTACTACGAGCAGTACTTC.

This clonotype has a count of ten or more. The J gene is TRBJ2-3, the V gene TRBV15; TRBD2 is a possible D gene (6 bases). The germline gives CDR1 LNHNV, CDR2 YYDKDF (reference sequence). Trimming removed 1 base from V and 2 bases from J, with 16 bases in between. The CDR3 is 17 residues long. The CDR3 sequence is CATSRVGGLPVTDTQYF. The CDR3 DNA follows: TGTGCCACCAGCAGAGTGGGGGGACTCCCCGTCACAGATACGCAGTATTTT. The full variable domain, rest sourced from reference TRBV15 and TRBJ2-3, is DAMVIQNPRYQVTQFGKPVTLSCSQTLNHNVMYWYQQKSSQAPKLLFHYYDKDFNNEADTPDNFQSRRPNTSFCFLDIRSPGLGDTAMYLCATSRVGGLPVTDTQYFGPGTRLTVL.

This clonotype was recorded many times. The V and J genes are TRBV7-2 and TRBJ2-7; D is ambiguous. Trimming left V 5 bases short and J 3 bases short, with 5 bases between. The length of the CDR3 is 11 residues. Germline loops: CDR1 SGHTA, CDR2 FQGNSA. For the CDR3, the DNA is TGTGCCAGCAGCATTAGCTACGAGCAGTACTTC. Its protein is CASSISYEQYF.